What follows are 5 T cell receptor beta chains derived from one specimen sequenced in a study of T cell responses to AZD1222 COVID-19 vaccine. Clones were read by immunoSEQ multiplex PCR, and TCRdb kept only the in-frame ones, dropping some. The repertoire holds roughly 100,000 clones, with 70% to 90% as singletons. The material was peripheral blood, obtained on day 0 of AZD1222 vaccination. Receptors were obtained from an adult in good health.

The J gene is TRBJ1-2, the V gene TRBV30, with D maybe TRBD1 (6 bases). This CDR3 comprises 14 residues. V lost 0 bases and J 4 bases, leaving 12 bases between the germline ends. CDR1 GTSNPN and CDR2 SVGIG come from the germline V gene (reference sequence). CDR3 residues: CAWSVLRGVYGYTF. CDR3 DNA: TGTGCCTGGAGTGTACTGAGGGGGGTCTATGGCTACACCTTC.

In DNA, the CDR3 is TGTGCCAGCAGCTGGAGGGTGACAAGCTACGAGCAGTACTTC. Translation: CASSWRVTSYEQYF. This chain connects TRBV5-6 to TRBJ2-7; a weak D match, TRBD2 (6 bases). The V gene's germline CDR1 is SGHDT and CDR2 YYEEEE. CDR3 size: 14 residues. The ends were cut back, 3 bases at V and 3 bases at J, with 13 bases in the middle.

The genes are TRBV23-1 and TRBJ1-2; D is ambiguous. TRBV23-1 is annotated as an ORF whose role is uncertain. This CDR3 spans 15 amino acids. Trimming shortened V by 1 base and J by 4 bases, and 13 bases separated the two germline ends. CDR3 sequence (DNA): TGCGCCAGCAGTCAATACAGCCTAACTCTCTATGGCTACACCTTC. It specifies CASSQYSLTLYGYTF.

This clone has just a few counts. The chain links TRBV5-1 to TRBJ2-3, with TRBD2 identical over 11 bases. This CDR3 region has 20 residues. J lost 2 bases, V lost 2 bases, and 16 bases had no gene match. Germline loops: CDR1 SGHRS, CDR2 YFSETQ. As DNA, the CDR3 is TGCGCCAGCAGCTTTTATCTGGGGACTAGCGGAAAATCATTCACAGATACGCAGTATTTT. Residues: CASSFYLGTSGKSFTDTQYF.

The V and J genes are TRBV11-2 and TRBJ1-1; D may be TRBD1 (6 bases). CDR3 length equals 14 residues. The ends were cut back, 5 bases at V and 2 bases at J, with 12 bases in the middle. In germline, CDR1 is SGHAT, CDR2 FQNNGV. The CDR3 protein is CASSPRQANTEAFF. The CDR3 DNA is TGTGCCAGCAGCCCGAGACAGGCCAACACTGAAGCTTTCTTT.